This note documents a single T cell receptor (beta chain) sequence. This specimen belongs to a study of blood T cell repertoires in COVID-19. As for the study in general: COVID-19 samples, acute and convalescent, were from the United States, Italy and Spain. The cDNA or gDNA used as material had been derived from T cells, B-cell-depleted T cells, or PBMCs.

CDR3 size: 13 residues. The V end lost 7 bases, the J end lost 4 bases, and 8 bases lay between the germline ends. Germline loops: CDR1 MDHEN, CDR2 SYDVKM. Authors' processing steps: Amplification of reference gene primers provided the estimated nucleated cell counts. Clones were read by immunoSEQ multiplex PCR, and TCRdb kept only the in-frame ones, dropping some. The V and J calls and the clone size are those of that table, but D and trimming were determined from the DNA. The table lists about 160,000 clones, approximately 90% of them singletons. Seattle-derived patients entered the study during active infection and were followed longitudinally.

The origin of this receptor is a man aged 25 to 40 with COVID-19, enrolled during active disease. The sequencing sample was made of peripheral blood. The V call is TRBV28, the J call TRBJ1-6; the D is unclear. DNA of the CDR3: TGTGCCAGCAAAGGGAGTTATAATTCACCCCTCCACTTT. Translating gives CASKGSYNSPLHF.